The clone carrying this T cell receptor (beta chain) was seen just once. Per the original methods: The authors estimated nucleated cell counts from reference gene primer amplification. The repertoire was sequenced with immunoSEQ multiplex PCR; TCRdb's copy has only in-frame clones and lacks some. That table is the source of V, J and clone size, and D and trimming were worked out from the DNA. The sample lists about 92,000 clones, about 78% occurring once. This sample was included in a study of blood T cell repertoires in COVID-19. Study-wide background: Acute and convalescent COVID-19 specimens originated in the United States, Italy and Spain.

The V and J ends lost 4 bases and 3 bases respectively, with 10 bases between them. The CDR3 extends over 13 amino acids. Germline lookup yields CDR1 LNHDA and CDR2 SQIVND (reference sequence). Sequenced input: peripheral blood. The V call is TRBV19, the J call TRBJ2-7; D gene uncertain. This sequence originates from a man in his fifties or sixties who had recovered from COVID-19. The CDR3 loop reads CASSNQAGYEQYF. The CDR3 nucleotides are TGTGCCAGTAGTAATCAGGCAGGCTACGAGCAGTACTTC.